This entry features one TCR beta chain sequence. Its matching antigen is unknown. Given a much more abundant clone one base away, this may be a read error. The data are from a study of CD8+CD57+ T cells in acquired aplastic anemia. Whoever was chosen for sequencing had shown CD8+CD57+ cell expansion by flow cytometry. None of the patients had been given any therapy when their blood was sampled. The TCR beta profiling, which covered VDJ combination and CDR3 sequence, was carried out using genomic DNA as the template. TCRdb used MiXCR to reprocess the reads, holding one entry per CDR3 protein. The table lists 150,000 to 200,000 distinct CDR3 sequences, 47% of them singletons. General observations from the study: Overlapping CD8+ CDR3 repertoires of patients and controls contained roughly 29 shared sequences.

Germline V lookup: CDR1 KGHSH, CDR2 LQKENI. The CDR3 is 13 amino acids. The sequenced material came from sorted CD4+, CD8+, or CD8+CD57+ T cells (not recorded which) from PBMCs. This rearrangement joins TRBV18 to TRBJ2-3; D uncertain. This sequence was found in a human donor with aplastic anemia. The DNA of the CDR3 is TGTGCCAGCTCACCACGGTTAGGAGATACGCACTATTTT. Amino acid sequence: CASSPRLGDTHYF.